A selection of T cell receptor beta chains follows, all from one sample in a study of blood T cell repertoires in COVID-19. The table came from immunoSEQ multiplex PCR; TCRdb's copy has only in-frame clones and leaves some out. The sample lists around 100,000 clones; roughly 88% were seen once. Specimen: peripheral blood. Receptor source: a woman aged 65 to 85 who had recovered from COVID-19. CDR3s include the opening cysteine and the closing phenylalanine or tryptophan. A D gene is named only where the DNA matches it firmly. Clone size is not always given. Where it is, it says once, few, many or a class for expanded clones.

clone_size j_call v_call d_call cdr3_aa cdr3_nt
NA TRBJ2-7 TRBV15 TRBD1 CATSRTGTAISYEQYF TGTGCCACCAGCAGGACCGGGACAGCAATCTCCTACGAGCAGTACTTC
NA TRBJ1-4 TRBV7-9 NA CASSLARGTNEKLFF TGTGCCAGCAGCCTAGCCCGTGGCACTAATGAAAAACTGTTTTTT
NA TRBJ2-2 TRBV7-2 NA CASSRRRAPNTGELFF TGTGCCAGCAGCCGGAGGAGGGCCCCGAACACCGGGGAGCTGTTTTTT
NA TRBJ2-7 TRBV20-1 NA CSATSSYEQYF TGCAGTGCTACGTCTTCCTACGAGCAGTACTTC
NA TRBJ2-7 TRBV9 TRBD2 CASSPSGRAGYEQYF TGTGCCAGCAGCCCCAGCGGGAGGGCTGGCTACGAGCAGTACTTC
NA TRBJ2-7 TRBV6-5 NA CASSRTGGGEQYF TGTGCCAGCAGCCGGACGGGGGGCGGCGAGCAGTACTTC
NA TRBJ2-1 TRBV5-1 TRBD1 CASSSGAGQGLEQFF TGCGCCAGCAGCTCGGGGGCGGGACAGGGACTTGAGCAGTTCTTC
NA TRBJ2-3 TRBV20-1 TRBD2 CSASGGLAGGLRKYF TGCAGTGCTAGTGGGGGACTAGCGGGAGGGCTGAGGAAGTATTTT
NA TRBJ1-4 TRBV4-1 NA CASSQESLPGEKLFF TGCGCCAGCAGCCAAGAGTCCCTCCCGGGGGAAAAACTGTTTTTT
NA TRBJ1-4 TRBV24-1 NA CATSDSTPRGREKLFF TGTGCCACCAGTGATTCGACCCCAAGGGGCAGGGAAAAACTGTTTTTT
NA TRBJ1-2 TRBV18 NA CASSPGLEGYTF TGTGCCAGCTCACCAGGGCTGGAAGGCTACACCTTC
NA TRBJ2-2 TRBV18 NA CASSTTSGNTGELFF TGTGCCAGCTCGACGACTAGTGGTAACACCGGGGAGCTGTTTTTT
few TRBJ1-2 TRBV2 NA CASSAGTGTNYGYTF TGTGCCAGCAGTGCAGGCACAGGCACTAACTATGGCTACACCTTC
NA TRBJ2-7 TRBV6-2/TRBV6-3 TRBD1 CASSYGQVYEQYF TGTGCCAGCAGTTACGGACAGGTCTACGAGCAGTACTTC
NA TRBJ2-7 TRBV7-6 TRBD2 CASSLGDYYEQYF TGTGCCAGCAGCTTAGGGGACTATTACGAGCAGTACTTC
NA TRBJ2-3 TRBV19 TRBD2 CASSISPSGRGSDTQYF TGTGCCAGTAGTATATCCCCCAGCGGGAGAGGTTCAGATACGCAGTATTTT
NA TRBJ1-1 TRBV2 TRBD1 CASSEDRGREAFF TGTGCCAGCAGTGAAGACAGGGGGAGGGAAGCTTTCTTT
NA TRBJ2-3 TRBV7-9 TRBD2 CASSLGNRGESTDTQYF TGTGCCAGCAGCTTAGGTAATCGGGGGGAGAGCACAGATACGCAGTATTTT
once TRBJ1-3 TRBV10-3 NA CAISEYPGSGNTIYF TGTGCCATCAGTGAGTACCCAGGCTCTGGAAACACCATATATTTT
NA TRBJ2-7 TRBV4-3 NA CASSQDSRSYEQYF TGCGCCAGCAGCCAAGATTCCCGCTCCTACGAGCAGTACTTC
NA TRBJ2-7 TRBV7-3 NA CASSLGHNYEQYF TGTGCCAGCAGCTTAGGTCACAACTACGAGCAGTACTTC
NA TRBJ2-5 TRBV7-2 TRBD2 CASSPGTSWETQYF TGTGCCAGCAGCCCCGGGACTAGCTGGGAGACCCAGTACTTC
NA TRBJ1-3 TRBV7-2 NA CASSLAGAGNTIYF TGTGCCAGCAGCTTAGCAGGGGCTGGAAACACCATATATTTT
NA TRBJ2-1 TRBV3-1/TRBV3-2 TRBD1 CASSQVPGQGYEQFF TGTGCCAGCAGTCAAGTGCCGGGACAGGGATATGAGCAGTTCTTC
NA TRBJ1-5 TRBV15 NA CATSREAVNQPQHF TGTGCCACCAGCAGAGAGGCGGTCAATCAGCCCCAGCATTTT
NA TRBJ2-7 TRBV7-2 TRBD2 CASGAGGSYEQYF TGTGCCAGCGGAGCGGGGGGGTCCTACGAGCAGTACTTC
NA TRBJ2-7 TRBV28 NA CASSFFQQDFRGPSYEQYF TGTGCCAGCAGTTTCTTTCAACAGGACTTCAGGGGTCCATCCTACGAGCAGTACTTC
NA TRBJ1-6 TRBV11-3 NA CASSLDYLGRVNSPLHF TGTGCCAGCAGCTTAGATTACCTCGGCAGGGTCAATTCACCCCTCCACTTT
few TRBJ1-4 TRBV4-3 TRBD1 CASSTLTGGAGEKLFF TGCGCCAGCAGCACGCTTACAGGGGGCGCAGGTGAAAAACTGTTTTTT
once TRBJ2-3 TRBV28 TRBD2 CASSDGGAGTDTQYF TGTGCCAGCAGTGACGGGGGGGCCGGTACAGATACGCAGTATTTT
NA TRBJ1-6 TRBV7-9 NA CASSQYGALNSPLHF TGTGCCAGCAGTCAATATGGGGCGCTTAATTCACCCCTCCACTTT
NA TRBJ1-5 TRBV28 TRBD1 CASSPFLRDRGNKVLRRSQHF TGTGCCAGCAGCCCCTTCCTCCGGGACAGGGGGAACAAAGTTCTTCGGCGGTCCCAGCATTTT
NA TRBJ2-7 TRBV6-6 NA CASTLDGVEYF TGTGCCAGCACCCTCGACGGAGTTGAGTACTTC
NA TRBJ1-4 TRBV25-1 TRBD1 CASSRAGGGEKLFF TGTGCCAGCAGTAGGGCAGGGGGTGGTGAAAAACTGTTTTTT
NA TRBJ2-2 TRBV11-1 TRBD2 CASSFSGGARIGELFF TGTGCCAGCAGCTTTAGCGGGGGGGCCCGGATCGGGGAGCTGTTTTTT
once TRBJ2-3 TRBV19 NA CARPRSGLTDTQYF TGTGCCAGGCCCCGCAGCGGGTTGACAGATACGCAGTATTTT
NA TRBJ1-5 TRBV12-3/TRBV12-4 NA CASSFQNQPQHF TGTGCCAGCAGTTTCCAAAATCAGCCCCAGCATTTT
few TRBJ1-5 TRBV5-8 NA CASRGRTHQPQHF TGTGCCAGCAGAGGGCGGACACACCAGCCCCAGCATTTT
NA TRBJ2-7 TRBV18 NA CASSPEGSYEQYF TGTGCCAGCTCACCAGAGGGCTCCTACGAGCAGTACTTC
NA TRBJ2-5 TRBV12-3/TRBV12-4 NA CASSLSEETQYF TGTGCCAGCAGTTTATCCGAAGAGACCCAGTACTTC
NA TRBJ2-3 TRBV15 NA CATSREIAADTQYF TGTGCCACCAGCAGAGAAATTGCAGCAGATACGCAGTATTTT
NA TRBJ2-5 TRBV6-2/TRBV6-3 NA CASSYSTGTGETQYF TGTGCCAGCAGTTACTCAACCGGGACTGGAGAGACCCAGTACTTC